This paragraph covers one TCR beta chain sequence. This receptor's antigen is unknown. No much larger clone is present one base from it, and per-base qualities are unavailable. The protocol used for the library was the immunoSEQ multiplex PCR assay. The original pipeline was this. A statistical classification framework was built for diagnosing cytomegalovirus status from the catalog of TCR beta chain sequences. TCRdb retrieved this table from immuneACCESS and kept in-frame rearrangements only. Not all clones are present; in checked studies, unresolved V genes account for under half, and no reason is known for the remainder. V and J calls and clone size are copied from that table; D and trimming were computed from the DNA. The sample table records more than 200,000 clones; about 90% of these occur just once. The ten largest clones add up to 2.5% to 3.5% of the sample. Separate from the roughly 660-subject first cohort, the validation cohort of around 130 subjects was the group to which the donors belonged.

This specimen belongs to a study of cytomegalovirus exposure and HLA in healthy donors (dated by TCRdb to 2015 to 2018). About the investigation overall: According to a later analysis, the approximately 120 validation repertoires were produced on the same platform as the approximately 600 repertoires of the first cohort. The study aimed to test whether cataloging public T cell receptors could reveal signatures of past pathogen exposure. A separate validation cohort of approximately 130 different subjects was used in addition to the approximately 700-subject first cohort. To predict cytomegalovirus infection status, the study combined high-throughput TCR immunosequencing, statistical association of individual TCRs with disease status, and machine learning. Findings and caveats that apply to the study as a whole: The classifier was reported to diagnose cytomegalovirus status with high specificity and sensitivity in both the original cohort and the validation cohort. The study listed 150 to 200 TCR beta chains as associated with cytomegalovirus. A few of the identified cytomegalovirus-associated TCR beta chains were confirmed in vitro to be specific for cytomegalovirus antigens. Across donors, most TCR sequences were observed very rarely, whereas some public TCRs were present in many individuals. Subsequent analysis determined that TCRs grouped into clusters in the first cohort also showed a tendency toward co-occurrence across the roughly 130 validation repertoires, and 85% to 95% of cluster scores exceeded 0. The authors suggested that the approach could potentially be generalized to other disease states and immunological phenotypes. All 120 or so repertoires were used to score co-occurrence in the validation cohort in a later analysis, because that analysis had no HLA typing for the cohort.

CDR3 length: 16 amino acids, cysteine to phenylalanine. CDR3 DNA only is kept here, 48 bases in frame from base 1. The junction carries 14 bases between V and J, which are trimmed by 0 bases and 2 bases respectively. CDR1 and CDR2 are read off the germline V gene as MNHEY and SVGAGI. Recombination connected TRBV6-5 to TRBJ2-7, with the D gene not confidently named. The clonotype comes from a woman between 25 and 40 years old in good health and CMV-seronegative. Sequenced input: PBMCs. The CDR3 here reads CASSYSEFLGTYEQYF. The DNA reads TGTGCCAGCAGTTACTCCGAGTTCCTTGGGACCTACGAGCAGTACTTC.